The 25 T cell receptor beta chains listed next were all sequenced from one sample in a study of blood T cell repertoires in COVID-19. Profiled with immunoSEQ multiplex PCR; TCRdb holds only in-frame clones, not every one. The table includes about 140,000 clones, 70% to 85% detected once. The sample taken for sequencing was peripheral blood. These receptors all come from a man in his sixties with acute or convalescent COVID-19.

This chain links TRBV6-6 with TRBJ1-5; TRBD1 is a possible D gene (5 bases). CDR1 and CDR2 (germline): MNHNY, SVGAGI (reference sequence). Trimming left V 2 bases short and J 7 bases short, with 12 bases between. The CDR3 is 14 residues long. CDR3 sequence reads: CASSYQGLRQPQHF. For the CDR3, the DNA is TGTGCCAGCAGTTACCAGGGTTTAAGGCAGCCCCAGCATTTT.

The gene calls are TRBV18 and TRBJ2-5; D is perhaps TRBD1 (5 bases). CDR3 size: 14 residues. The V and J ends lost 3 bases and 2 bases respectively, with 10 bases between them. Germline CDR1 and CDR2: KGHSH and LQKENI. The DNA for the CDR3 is TGTGCCAGCTCACCTAGACAGTTACAAGAGACCCAGTACTTC. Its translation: CASSPRQLQETQYF.

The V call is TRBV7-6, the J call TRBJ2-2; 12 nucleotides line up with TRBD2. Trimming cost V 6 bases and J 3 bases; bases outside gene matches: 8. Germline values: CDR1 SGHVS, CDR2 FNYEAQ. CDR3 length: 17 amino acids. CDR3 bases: TGTGCCAGCAGTTCGACTAGCGGGGGCCGGGACACCGGGGAGCTGTTTTTT. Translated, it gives CASSSTSGGRDTGELFF. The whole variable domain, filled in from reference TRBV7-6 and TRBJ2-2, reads GAGVSQSPRYKVTKRGQDVALRCDPISGHVSLYWYRQALGQGPEFLTYFNYEAQQDKSGLPNDRFSAERPEGSISTLTIQRTEQRDSAMYRCASSSTSGGRDTGELFFGEGSRLTVL.

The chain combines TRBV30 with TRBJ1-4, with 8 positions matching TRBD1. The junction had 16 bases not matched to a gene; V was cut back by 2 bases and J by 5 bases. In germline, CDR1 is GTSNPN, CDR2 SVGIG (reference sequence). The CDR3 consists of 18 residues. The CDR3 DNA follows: TGTGCCTGGAGTCGTTATCAGGGGGCGCGAGGATTAAATGAAAAACTGTTTTTT. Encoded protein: CAWSRYQGARGLNEKLFF.

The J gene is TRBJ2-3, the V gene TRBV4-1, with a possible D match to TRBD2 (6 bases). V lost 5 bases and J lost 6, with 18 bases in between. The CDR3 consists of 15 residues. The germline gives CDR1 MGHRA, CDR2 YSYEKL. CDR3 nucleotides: TGCGCCAGCAGCAAACAAGCGGGCGTGACGGATACGCAGTATTTT. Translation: CASSKQAGVTDTQYF.

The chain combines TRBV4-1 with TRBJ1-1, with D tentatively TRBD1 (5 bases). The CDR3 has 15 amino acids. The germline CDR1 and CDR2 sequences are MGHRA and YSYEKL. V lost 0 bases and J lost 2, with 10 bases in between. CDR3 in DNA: TGCGCCAGCAGCCAAGAGAGCGGGGGAAACACTGAAGCTTTCTTT. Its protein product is CASSQESGGNTEAFF.

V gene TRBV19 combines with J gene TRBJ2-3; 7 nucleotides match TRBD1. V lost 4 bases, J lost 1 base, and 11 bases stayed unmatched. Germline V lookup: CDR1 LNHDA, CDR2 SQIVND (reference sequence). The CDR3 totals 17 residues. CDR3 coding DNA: TGTGCCAGTAGTAATCTCCAGGGGGTCGTGGGCACAGATACGCAGTATTTT. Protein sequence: CASSNLQGVVGTDTQYF.

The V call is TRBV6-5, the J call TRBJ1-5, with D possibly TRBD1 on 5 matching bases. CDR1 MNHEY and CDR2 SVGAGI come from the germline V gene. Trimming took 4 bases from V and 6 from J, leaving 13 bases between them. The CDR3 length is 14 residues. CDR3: CASSSRGEVQPQHF. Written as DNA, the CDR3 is TGTGCCAGCAGTTCAAGGGGTGAGGTTCAGCCCCAGCATTTT.

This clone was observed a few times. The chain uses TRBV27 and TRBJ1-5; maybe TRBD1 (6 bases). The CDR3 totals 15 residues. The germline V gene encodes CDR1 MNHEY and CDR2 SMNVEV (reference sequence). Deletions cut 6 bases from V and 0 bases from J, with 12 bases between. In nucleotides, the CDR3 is TGTGCCAGCAGCCCGACAGGCTATAGCAATCAGCCCCAGCATTTT. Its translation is CASSPTGYSNQPQHF.

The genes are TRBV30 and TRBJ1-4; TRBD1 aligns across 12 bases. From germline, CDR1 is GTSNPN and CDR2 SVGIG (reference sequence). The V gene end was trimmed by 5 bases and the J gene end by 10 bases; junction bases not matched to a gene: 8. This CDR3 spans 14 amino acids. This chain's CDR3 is CAWAPGQGAGKLFF. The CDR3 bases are TGTGCCTGGGCCCCGGGACAGGGGGCAGGAAAACTGTTTTTT.

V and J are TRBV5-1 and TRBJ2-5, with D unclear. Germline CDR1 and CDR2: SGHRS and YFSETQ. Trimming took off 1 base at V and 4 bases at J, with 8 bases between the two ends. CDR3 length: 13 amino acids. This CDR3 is CASSLMGAETQYF. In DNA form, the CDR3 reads TGCGCCAGCAGCTTGATGGGCGCAGAGACCCAGTACTTC. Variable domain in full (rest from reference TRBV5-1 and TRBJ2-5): KAGVTQTPRYLIKTRGQQVTLSCSPISGHRSVSWYQQTPGQGLQFLFEYFSETQRNKGNFPGRFSGRQFSNSRSEMNVSTLELGDSALYLCASSLMGAETQYFGPGTRLLVL.

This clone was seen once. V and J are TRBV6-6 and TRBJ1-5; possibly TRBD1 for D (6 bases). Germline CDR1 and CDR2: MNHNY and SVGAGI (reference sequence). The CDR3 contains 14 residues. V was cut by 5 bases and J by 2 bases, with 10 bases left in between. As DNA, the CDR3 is TGTGCCAGCAGTGTACAGGGTGGCAATCAGCCCCAGCATTTT. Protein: CASSVQGGNQPQHF.

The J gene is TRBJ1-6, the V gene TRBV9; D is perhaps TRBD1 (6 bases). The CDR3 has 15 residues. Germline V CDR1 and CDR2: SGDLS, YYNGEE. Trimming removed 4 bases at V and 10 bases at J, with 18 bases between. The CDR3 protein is CASSQGRGGGSPLHF. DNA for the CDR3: TGTGCCAGCAGCCAAGGGAGGGGCGGGGGCTCACCCCTCCACTTT.

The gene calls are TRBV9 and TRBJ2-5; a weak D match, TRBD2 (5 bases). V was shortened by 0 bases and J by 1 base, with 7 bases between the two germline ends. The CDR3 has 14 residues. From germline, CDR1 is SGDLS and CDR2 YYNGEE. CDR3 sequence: CASSVAGSQETQYF. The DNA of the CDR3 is TGTGCCAGCAGCGTAGCTGGGAGCCAAGAGACCCAGTACTTC.

The CDR3 sequence: CASSLAGGSTDTQYF. The CDR3 bases are TGTGCCAGCAGCTTAGCGGGAGGTTCCACAGATACGCAGTATTTT. The J gene is TRBJ2-3, the V gene TRBV7-3; TRBD2 agrees at 8 bases. V gave up 2 bases and J gave up 2 bases; unmatched junction bases: 3. This CDR3 region has 15 residues. Germline loops: CDR1 SGHTA, CDR2 FQGTGA.

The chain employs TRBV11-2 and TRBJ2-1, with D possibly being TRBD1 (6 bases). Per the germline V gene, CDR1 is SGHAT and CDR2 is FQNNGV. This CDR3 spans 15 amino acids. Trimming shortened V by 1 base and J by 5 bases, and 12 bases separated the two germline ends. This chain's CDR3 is CASSLVGQSHNEQFF. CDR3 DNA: TGTGCCAGCAGCTTAGTTGGACAGAGTCACAATGAGCAGTTCTTC.

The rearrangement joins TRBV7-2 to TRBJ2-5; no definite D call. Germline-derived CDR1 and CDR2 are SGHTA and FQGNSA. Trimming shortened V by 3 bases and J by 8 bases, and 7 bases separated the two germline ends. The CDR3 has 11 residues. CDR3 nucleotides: TGTGCCAGCAGCTTCGAGAATACCCAGTACTTC. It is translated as CASSFENTQYF.

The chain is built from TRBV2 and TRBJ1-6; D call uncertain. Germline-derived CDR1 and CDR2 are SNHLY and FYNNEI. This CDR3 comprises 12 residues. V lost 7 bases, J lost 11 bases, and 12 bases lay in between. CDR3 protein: CASTRRTPPLHF. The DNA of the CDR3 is TGTGCCAGCACCCGACGGACTCCACCCCTCCACTTT.

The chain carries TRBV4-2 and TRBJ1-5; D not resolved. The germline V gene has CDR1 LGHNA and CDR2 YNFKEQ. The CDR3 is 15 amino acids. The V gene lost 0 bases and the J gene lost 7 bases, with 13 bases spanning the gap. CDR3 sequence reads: CASSQDGEAGQPQHF. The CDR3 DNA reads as TGTGCCAGCAGCCAAGATGGGGAGGCCGGGCAGCCCCAGCATTTT.

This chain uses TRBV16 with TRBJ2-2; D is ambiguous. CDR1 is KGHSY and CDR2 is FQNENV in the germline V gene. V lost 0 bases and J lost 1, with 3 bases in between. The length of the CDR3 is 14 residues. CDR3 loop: CASSQSRNTGELFF. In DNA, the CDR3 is TGTGCCAGCAGCCAATCCCGGAACACCGGGGAGCTGTTTTTT.

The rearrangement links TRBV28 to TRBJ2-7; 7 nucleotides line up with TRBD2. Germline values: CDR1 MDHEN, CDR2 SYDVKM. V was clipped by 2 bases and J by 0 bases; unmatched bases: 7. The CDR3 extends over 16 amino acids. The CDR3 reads CASSLGGSSGSYEQYF. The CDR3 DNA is TGTGCCAGCAGTTTAGGTGGGTCTAGCGGCTCCTACGAGCAGTACTTC.

The CDR3 sequence is CASSLRGGKGSLDEQYF. The CDR3 DNA sequence: TGTGCCAGCAGCTTAAGGGGGGGCAAGGGCTCACTGGACGAGCAGTACTTC. J is TRBJ2-7 and V is TRBV7-9; maybe TRBD2 (7 bases). Between the trimmed V and J ends, which lost 2 bases and 5 bases, there was a span of 22 bases. Germline assignment: CDR1 SEHNR and CDR2 FQNEAQ (reference sequence). This CDR3 region has 17 residues.

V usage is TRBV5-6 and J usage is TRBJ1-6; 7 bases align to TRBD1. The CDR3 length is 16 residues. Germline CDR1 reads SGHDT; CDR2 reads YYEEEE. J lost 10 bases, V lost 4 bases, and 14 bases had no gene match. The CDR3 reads CASSKAGAGGESPLHF. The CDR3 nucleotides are TGTGCCAGCAGCAAAGCCGGGGCAGGGGGTGAATCACCCCTCCACTTT.

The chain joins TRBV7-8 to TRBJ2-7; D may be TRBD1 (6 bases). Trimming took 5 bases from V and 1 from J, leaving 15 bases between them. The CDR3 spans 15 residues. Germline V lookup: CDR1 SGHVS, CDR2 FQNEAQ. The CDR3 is CASSPNPQGSYEQYF. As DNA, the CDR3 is TGTGCCAGCAGCCCGAACCCCCAGGGGTCCTACGAGCAGTACTTC.

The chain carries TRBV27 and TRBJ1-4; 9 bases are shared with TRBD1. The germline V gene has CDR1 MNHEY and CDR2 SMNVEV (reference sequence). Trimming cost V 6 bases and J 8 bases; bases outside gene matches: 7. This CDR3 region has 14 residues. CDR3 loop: CASRLQGAGEKLFF. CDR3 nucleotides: TGTGCCAGCAGACTACAGGGGGCAGGAGAAAAACTGTTTTTT. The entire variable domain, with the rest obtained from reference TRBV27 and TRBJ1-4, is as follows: EAQVTQNPRYLITVTGKKLTVTCSQNMNHEYMSWYRQDPGLGLRQIYYSMNVEVTDKGDVPEGYKVSRKEKRNFPLILESPSPNQTSLYFCASRLQGAGEKLFFGSGTQLSVL.